This paragraph reports one TCR beta chain. Its antigen is not identified. V lost 5 bases to trimming and J lost 7 bases, with 12 bases between them. Germline V lookup: CDR1 KGHSH, CDR2 LQKENI. The CDR3 has 13 residues. Measured with immunoSEQ multiplex PCR; TCRdb has only the in-frame clones, and not every one. This repertoire shows more than 40,000 clones, 91% found once; its top ten account for approximately 4.4%. The data derive from a study of OX40 agonist ivuxolimab in advanced cancers. Study background: Ivuxolimab, an antibody acting as an agonist of OX40 (CD134), was used to treat patients. In this trial design, patients received ivuxolimab intravenously at 0.01 to 10 mg/kg every 2 weeks. Study-level findings and limits: The specificity for antigen of the expanded peripheral T cells was not determined.

The J gene is TRBJ1-5, the V gene TRBV18; tentative D call: TRBD1 (6 bases). The clonotype comes from an adult with an advanced solid tumor such as melanoma, head and neck, liver or kidney cancer. Sample: CD4+ or CD8+ T cells sorted from blood, taken in a trial of the OX40 agonist ivuxolimab. This chain's CDR3 is CASSSEGGQPQHF. The CDR3 nucleotides read TGTGCCAGCTCATCTGAGGGGGGCCAGCCCCAGCATTTT.